The entry below gives a single T cell receptor (beta chain) sequence along with its context. CDR1 is MNHEY and CDR2 is SVGAGI in the germline V gene. The CDR3 has 15 residues. V gave up 0 bases and J gave up 4 bases, with 12 bases separating them. For each subset, genomic DNA was distributed in equal portions over several immunoSEQ plates. The protocol was immunoSEQ multiplex PCR, while the TCRdb copy is restricted to in-frame clones and leaves out a portion. The profile shows roughly 1,600,000 clones, roughly 98.5% of them singletons. Partitioning of CD4+ cells yielded a CD45RA+ naive subset and a CD45RA-negative memory subset. These data originate in a study of shared clonotypes between healthy human individuals.

The TCR originated in a man aged 30-40 years in good health. Sequencing was performed on naive CD4+ T cells sorted from blood. Subset specified: CD45RA+ positively selected. The rearrangement links TRBV6-5 to TRBJ1-2; D is uncertain. The CDR3 DNA sequence: TGTGCCAGCAGTTACTCCGGGAAGGGAGGCTATGGCTACACCTTC. Amino acids: CASSYSGKGGYGYTF.